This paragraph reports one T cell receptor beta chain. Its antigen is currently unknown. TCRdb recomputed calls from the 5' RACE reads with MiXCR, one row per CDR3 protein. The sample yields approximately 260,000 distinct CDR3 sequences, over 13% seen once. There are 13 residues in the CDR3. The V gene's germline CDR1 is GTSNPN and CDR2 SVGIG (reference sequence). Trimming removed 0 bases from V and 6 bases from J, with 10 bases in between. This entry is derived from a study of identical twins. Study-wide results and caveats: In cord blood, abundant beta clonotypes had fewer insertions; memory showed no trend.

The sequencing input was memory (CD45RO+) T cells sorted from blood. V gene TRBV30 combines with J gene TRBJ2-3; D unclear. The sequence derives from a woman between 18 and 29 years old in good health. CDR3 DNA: TGTGCCTGGAGTGTACGGCAGGTGGATACGCAGTATTTT. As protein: CAWSVRQVDTQYF.